This TCR beta chain was sequenced for a study of cytomegalovirus exposure and HLA in healthy donors. Study-wide context: An early data release held around 80 million unique TCRs from HLA-typed donors.

Note on this clone: Its antigen is as yet unknown.

Study results and limitations: Most observed TCR sequences were rare, whereas some public TCRs were detected in many donors. Fewer N-insertions than the roughly 670-donor mean were reportedly shown by an Asian-associated ancestry cluster in a later analysis. The study put about 180 TCR beta chains on its list as cytomegalovirus-associated.

This PCR relied on a set of 60 Vbeta primers and 13 Jbeta primers. The table came from immunoSEQ multiplex PCR; TCRdb's copy has only in-frame clones and leaves some out. The table records about 180,000 clones, less than 90% of them present only once. This receptor was taken from a man younger than 40 in good health and CMV-seronegative. The sample comprised PBMCs.

The DNA of the CDR3 is TGCGCCAGCAGCGGAGGAGATACGCAGTATTTT. It codes for CASSGGDTQYF. This chain uses TRBV5-1 with TRBJ2-3, with D perhaps TRBD2 (5 bases). CDR3 length: 11 residues. Trimming took 4 bases from V and 5 from J, leaving 5 bases between them. Germline loops: CDR1 SGHRS, CDR2 YFSETQ.